The clone carrying this TCR beta chain occurred a few times. The data were obtained in a study of identical twins. TCRdb ran MiXCR on the 5' RACE reads and lists one entry per CDR3 protein. The sample records about 520,000 distinct CDR3 sequences, under 25% being singletons. The CDR3 is 15 amino acids. With V trimmed by 0 bases and J by 7 bases, 8 bases remained unmatched. Per the germline V gene, CDR1 is MNHEY and CDR2 is SVGAGI. Another study also made use of these data, one on T cells expressing NK-cell markers. As reported in that work: According to the study, TCR beta repertoires originated from sorted CD3+CD56+NKG2C+, CD3+CD56+NKG2C- and CD3+CD56-NKG2C+ T cells. Sequenced donors, eight in total, included seven who were HCMV-seropositive and one who was seronegative. Restriction of sorting to alpha-beta TCR T cells was accomplished in several experiments using an anti-gamma-delta TCR antibody.

The V call is TRBV6-5, the J call TRBJ1-2; 7 nucleotides align to TRBD1. The receptor comes from a woman younger than 35 in good health. Sequenced: CD4+ T cells sorted from blood. CDR3 residues: CASSYSRGLGPGYTF. The CDR3, as DNA: TGTGCCAGCAGTTACTCGAGGGGGCTAGGGCCTGGCTACACCTTC.